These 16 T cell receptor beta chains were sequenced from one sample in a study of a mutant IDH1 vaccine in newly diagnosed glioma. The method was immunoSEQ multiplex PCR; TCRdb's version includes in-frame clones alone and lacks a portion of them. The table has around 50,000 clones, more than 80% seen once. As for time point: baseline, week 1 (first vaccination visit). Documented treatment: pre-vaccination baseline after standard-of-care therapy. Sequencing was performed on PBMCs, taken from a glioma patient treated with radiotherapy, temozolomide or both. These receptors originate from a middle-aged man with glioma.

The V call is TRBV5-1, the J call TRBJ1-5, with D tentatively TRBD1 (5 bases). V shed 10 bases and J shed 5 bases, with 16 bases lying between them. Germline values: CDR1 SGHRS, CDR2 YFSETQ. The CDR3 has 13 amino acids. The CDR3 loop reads CASAQGPDQPQHF. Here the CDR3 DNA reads TGCGCCTCAGCGCAGGGCCCCGATCAGCCCCAGCATTTT.

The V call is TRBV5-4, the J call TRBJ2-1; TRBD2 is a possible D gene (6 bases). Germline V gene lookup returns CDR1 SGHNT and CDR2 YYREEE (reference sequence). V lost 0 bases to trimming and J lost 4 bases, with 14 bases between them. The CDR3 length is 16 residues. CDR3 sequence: CASSLDLASLYNEQFF. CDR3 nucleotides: TGTGCCAGCAGCTTGGACCTAGCGTCCCTGTACAATGAGCAGTTCTTC.

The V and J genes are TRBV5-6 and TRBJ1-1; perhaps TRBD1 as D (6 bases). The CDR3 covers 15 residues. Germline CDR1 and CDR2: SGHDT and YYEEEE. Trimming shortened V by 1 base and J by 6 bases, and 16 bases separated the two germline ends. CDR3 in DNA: TGTGCCAGCAGCTTGCGGGGGCGGGCGATAGCTGAAGCTTTCTTT. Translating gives CASSLRGRAIAEAFF.

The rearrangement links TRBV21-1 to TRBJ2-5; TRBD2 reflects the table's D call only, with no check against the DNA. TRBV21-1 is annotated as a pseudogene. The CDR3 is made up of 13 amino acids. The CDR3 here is CASSGGGKETQYF. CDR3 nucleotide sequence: TGTGCCAGCAGCGGGGGAGGGAAAGAGACCCAGTACTTC.

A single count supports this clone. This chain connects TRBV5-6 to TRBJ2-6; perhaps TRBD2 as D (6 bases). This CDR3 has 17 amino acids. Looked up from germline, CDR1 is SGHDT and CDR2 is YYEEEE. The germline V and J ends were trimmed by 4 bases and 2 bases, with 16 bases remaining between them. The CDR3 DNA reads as TGTGCCAGCAGCCCCCCGCCCGGGGGAACTGGGGCCAACGTCCTGACTTTC. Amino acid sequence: CASSPPPGGTGANVLTF.

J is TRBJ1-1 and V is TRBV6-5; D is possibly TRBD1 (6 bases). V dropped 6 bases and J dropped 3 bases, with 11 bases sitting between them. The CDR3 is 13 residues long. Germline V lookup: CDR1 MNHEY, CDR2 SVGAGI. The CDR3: CASRQGPHTEAFF. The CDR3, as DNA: TGTGCCAGCAGACAGGGCCCCCACACTGAAGCTTTCTTT.

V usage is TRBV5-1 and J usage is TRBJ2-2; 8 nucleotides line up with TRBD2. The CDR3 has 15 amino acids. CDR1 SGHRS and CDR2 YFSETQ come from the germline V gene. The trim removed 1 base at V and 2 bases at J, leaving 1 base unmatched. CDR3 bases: TGCGCCAGCAGCTTGACTAGCGGTAACACCGGGGAGCTGTTTTTT. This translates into CASSLTSGNTGELFF. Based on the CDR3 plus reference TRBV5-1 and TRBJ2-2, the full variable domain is KAGVTQTPRYLIKTRGQQVTLSCSPISGHRSVSWYQQTPGQGLQFLFEYFSETQRNKGNFPGRFSGRQFSNSRSEMNVSTLELGDSALYLCASSLTSGNTGELFFGEGSRLTVL.

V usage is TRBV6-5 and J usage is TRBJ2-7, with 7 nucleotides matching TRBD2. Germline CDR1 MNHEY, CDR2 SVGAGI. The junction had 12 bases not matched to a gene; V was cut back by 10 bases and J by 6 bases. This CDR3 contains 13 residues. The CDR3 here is CATGRGPNGEQYF. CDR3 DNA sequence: TGTGCCACAGGGAGGGGACCGAACGGCGAGCAGTACTTC.

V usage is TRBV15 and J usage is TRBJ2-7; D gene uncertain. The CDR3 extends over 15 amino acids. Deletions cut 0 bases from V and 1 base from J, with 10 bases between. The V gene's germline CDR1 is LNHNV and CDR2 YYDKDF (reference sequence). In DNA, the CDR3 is TGTGCCACCAGCAGAGATCTTGGCAGGTCCTACGAGCAGTACTTC. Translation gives CATSRDLGRSYEQYF.

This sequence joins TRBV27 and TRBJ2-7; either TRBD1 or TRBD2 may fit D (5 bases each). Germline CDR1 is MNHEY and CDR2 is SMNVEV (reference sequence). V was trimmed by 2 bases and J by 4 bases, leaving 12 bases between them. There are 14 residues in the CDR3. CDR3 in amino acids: CASSLQGRPYEQYF. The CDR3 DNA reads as TGTGCCAGCAGTTTACAGGGACGGCCATACGAGCAGTACTTC.

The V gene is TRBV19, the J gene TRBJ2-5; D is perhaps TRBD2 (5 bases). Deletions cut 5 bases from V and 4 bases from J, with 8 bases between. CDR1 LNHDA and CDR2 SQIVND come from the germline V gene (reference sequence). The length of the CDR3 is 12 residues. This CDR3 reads CASSLASETQYF. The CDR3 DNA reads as TGTGCCAGTAGTCTAGCATCAGAGACCCAGTACTTC.

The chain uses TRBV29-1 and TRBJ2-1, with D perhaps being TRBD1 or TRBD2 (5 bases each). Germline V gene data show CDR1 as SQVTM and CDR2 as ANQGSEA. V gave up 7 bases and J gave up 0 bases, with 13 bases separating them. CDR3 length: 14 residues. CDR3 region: CSGGGGSSYNEQFF. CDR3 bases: TGCAGCGGGGGTGGGGGAAGCTCCTACAATGAGCAGTTCTTC.

In nucleotides, the CDR3 is TGTGCCAGCAGAAAGGGACAGGCTAATGAAAAACTGTTTTTT. It translates to CASRKGQANEKLFF. This rearrangement joins TRBV6-1 to TRBJ1-4; 8 bases align to TRBD1. The ends lost 6 bases at V and 3 bases at J; junction bases unmatched: 3. This CDR3 region has 14 residues. The germline V gene has CDR1 MNHNS and CDR2 SASEGT.

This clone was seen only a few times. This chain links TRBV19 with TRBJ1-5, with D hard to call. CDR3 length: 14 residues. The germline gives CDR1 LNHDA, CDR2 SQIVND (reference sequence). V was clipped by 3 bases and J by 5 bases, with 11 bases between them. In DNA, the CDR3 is TGTGCCAGTAGTATTCAGAAGCCGGATCAGCCCCAGCATTTT. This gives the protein CASSIQKPDQPQHF.

The CDR3 reads CASRLAGTGAPYEQYF. CDR3 nucleotide sequence: TGTGCCAGCAGACTAGCTGGGACAGGGGCACCCTACGAGCAGTACTTC. The gene calls are TRBV7-8 and TRBJ2-7; TRBD1 agrees at 10 bases. Germline V gene data show CDR1 as SGHVS and CDR2 as FQNEAQ. J lost 2 bases, V lost 6 bases, and 10 bases had no gene match. The CDR3 runs 16 residues.

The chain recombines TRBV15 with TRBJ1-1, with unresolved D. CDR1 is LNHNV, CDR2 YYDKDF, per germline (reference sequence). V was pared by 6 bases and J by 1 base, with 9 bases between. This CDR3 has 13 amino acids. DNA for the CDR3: TGTGCCACCAGGAACGGGAGGAACACTGAAGCTTTCTTT. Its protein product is CATRNGRNTEAFF. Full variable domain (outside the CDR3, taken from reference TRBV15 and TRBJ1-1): DAMVIQNPRYQVTQFGKPVTLSCSQTLNHNVMYWYQQKSSQAPKLLFHYYDKDFNNEADTPDNFQSRRPNTSFCFLDIRSPGLGDTAMYLCATRNGRNTEAFFGQGTRLTVV.